This TCR beta chain was recovered during a study of cytomegalovirus exposure and HLA in healthy donors. Study-level background: Most donors, 70% to 85% of a few hundred genotyped, fell in the Caucasian-associated ancestry cluster. Findings and limits, study-wide: Equally common other TCR beta chains were less clonally expanded than HLA-associated ones, a later analysis found.

Use of 60 Vbeta and 13 Jbeta primers characterized the PCR. TCRdb keeps only in-frame clones here, not all; method: immunoSEQ multiplex PCR. The table includes about 130,000 clones, about three quarters detected once. In regard to this clone: Its antigen is unknown.

CDR1 SGHRS and CDR2 YFSETQ come from the germline V gene. CDR3 length: 18 amino acids. J was trimmed by 1 base and V by 2 bases; bases with no gene match: 11. Sequencing input: PBMCs. The J gene is TRBJ2-1, the V gene TRBV5-1; 8 nucleotides agree with TRBD1. The TCR was taken from a woman in her 40s in good health and CMV-seronegative. The CDR3 bases are TGCGCCAGCAGCTTCCAAACCCCAGGGGGCTGGTCCTACAATGAGCAGTTCTTC. This sequence encodes CASSFQTPGGWSYNEQFF.